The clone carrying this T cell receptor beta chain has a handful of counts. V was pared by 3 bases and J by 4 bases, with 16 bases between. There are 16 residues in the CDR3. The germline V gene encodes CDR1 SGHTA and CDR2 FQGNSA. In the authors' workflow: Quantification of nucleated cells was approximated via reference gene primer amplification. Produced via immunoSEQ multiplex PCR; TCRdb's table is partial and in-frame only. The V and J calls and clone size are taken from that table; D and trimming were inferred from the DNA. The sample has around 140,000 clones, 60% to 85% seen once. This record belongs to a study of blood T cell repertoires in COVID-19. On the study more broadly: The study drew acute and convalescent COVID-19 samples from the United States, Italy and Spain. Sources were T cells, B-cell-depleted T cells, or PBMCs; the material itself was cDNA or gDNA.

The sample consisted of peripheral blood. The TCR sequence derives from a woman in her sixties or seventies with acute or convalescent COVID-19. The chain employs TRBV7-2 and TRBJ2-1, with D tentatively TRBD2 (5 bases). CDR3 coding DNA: TGTGCCAGCAGCTTCGCTGAACTAGAGGGTTACAATGAGCAGTTCTTC. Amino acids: CASSFAELEGYNEQFF.